The clone carrying this TCR beta chain has more than one count but fewer than ten. Its antigen is undetermined. V lost 4 bases and J lost 5, with 15 bases in between. Per the germline V gene, CDR1 is MNHNS and CDR2 is SASEGT. CDR3 length: 15 residues. The record originates from a study of blood T cells in healthy people across ages. Whole-study results and caveats: No conclusive comparison of naive versus antigen-experienced cells was possible with unsorted PBMCs. In older individuals, TCR beta diversity per million T cells was lower, falling roughly linearly with age.

Next came a second PCR, run for roughly 7 to 12 cycles, which used a sample-barcoded 5' primer along with a J-beta primer mix. Each cDNA was tagged by a template-switch adaptor containing 12 random nucleotides. TCRdb fed the 5' RACE reads into MiXCR, producing one record per CDR3 protein. This table holds more than 1,000,000 distinct CDR3 sequences, 20% to 25% found once. This sample also appeared in a second study, on T cells of mothers and their children. According to that study: Per child, roughly 3 million TCR beta CDR3 reads were obtained, against over 9.5 million per mother.

V gene TRBV6-1 combines with J gene TRBJ1-3; D perhaps matches TRBD1 (6 bases). This receptor was taken from a girl aged 2 to 10 in good health. Material: blood. Here the CDR3 reads CASSGRGASRNTIYF. DNA of the CDR3: TGTGCCAGCAGTGGGAGGGGGGCGTCGAGAAACACCATATATTTT.